The 18 T cell receptor beta chains presented below share a single source sample, sequenced in a study of Ad26.COV2.S vaccination and SARS-CoV-2 variants. As to treatment: roughly 18 received Ad26.COV2.S at low or high dose, single or two shots; about five received placebo; per-sample allocation not given. Day 63 following the first vaccine or placebo injection was when the samples were taken. Sequencing used immunoSEQ multiplex PCR; TCRdb keeps in-frame clones, though not all of them. The repertoire holds more than 250,000 clones, 80% to 90% seen once, with more than 2.5% in the top ten. The input for sequencing was peripheral blood, taken in a trial of Ad26.COV2.S vaccine versus placebo. Receptors were obtained from a person between 18 and 59 years old who received the Ad26.COV2.S COVID-19 vaccine or a placebo.

In DNA, the CDR3 is TGTGCCAGCAGCCAAGAATTGGGCCGAGGGGATGAGCAGTTCTTC. As protein: CASSQELGRGDEQFF. V is TRBV4-2 and J is TRBJ2-1; D could derive from TRBD1 or TRBD2 (5 bases each). In germline, CDR1 is LGHNA, CDR2 YNFKEQ. The V end lost 0 bases, the J end lost 8 bases, and 14 bases lay between the germline ends. The CDR3 length is 15 residues.

The chain combines TRBV5-8 with TRBJ2-5, with 16 bases fitting TRBD2. The V gene's germline CDR1 is SGHTS and CDR2 YDEGEE. The CDR3 has 16 amino acids. J was trimmed by 9 bases and V by 3 bases; bases with no gene match: 8. Here the CDR3 reads CASSSAGTSGGGAQYF. The CDR3 nucleotides are TGTGCCAGCAGCTCCGCCGGGACTAGCGGGGGGGGAGCCCAGTACTTC. Full variable domain (missing parts from reference TRBV5-8 and TRBJ2-5): EAGVTQSPTHLIKTRGQQATLRCSPISGHTSVYWYQQALGLGLQFLLWYDEGEERNRGNFPPRFSGRQFPNYSSELNVNALELEDSALYLCASSSAGTSGGGAQYFGPGTRLLVL.

The chain couples TRBV27 to TRBJ2-7, with D possibly being TRBD1 or TRBD2 (5 bases each). Trimming removed 3 bases at V and 3 bases at J, with 9 bases between. Per the germline V gene, CDR1 is MNHEY and CDR2 is SMNVEV (reference sequence). This CDR3 contains 13 residues. CDR3 residues: CASSLGRFYEQYF. The CDR3, as DNA: TGTGCCAGCAGTTTGGGACGGTTCTACGAGCAGTACTTC.

This clone was detected once. V usage is TRBV29-1 and J usage is TRBJ2-3; D gene uncertain. Germline V gives CDR1 SQVTM, CDR2 ANQGSEA. V dropped 5 bases and J dropped 3 bases, with 3 bases sitting between them. The CDR3 loop spans 10 amino acids. In DNA, the CDR3 is TGCAGCGTTCAAACAGATACGCAGTATTTT. The encoded protein is CSVQTDTQYF.

V usage is TRBV27 and J usage is TRBJ1-5; TRBD1 matches 7 bases. This CDR3 has 14 residues. Trimming at V came to 5 bases and at J to 7 bases, leaving 8 bases not matched to a gene. Germline V CDR1 and CDR2: MNHEY, SMNVEV (reference sequence). Here the CDR3 reads CASSLTGVGQPQHF. CDR3 DNA sequence: TGTGCCAGCAGTCTTACAGGGGTGGGCCAGCCCCAGCATTTT.

In its sample, this clone was seen many times. CDR3 residues: CATSVGLAGAYEQYF. For the CDR3, the DNA is TGTGCCACCAGCGTGGGACTAGCGGGGGCCTACGAGCAGTACTTC. The chain uses TRBV15 and TRBJ2-7; 14 nucleotides align to TRBD2. The V and J ends lost 5 bases and 2 bases, in that order; junction bases with no gene match: 2. The germline gives CDR1 LNHNV, CDR2 YYDKDF (reference sequence). The CDR3 is 15 amino acids.

The chain links TRBV3-1 (or the pseudogene TRBV3-2) to TRBJ1-1; weak D call: TRBD1 (6 bases). The CDR3 is 13 amino acids. V lost 7 bases and J lost 8, with 17 bases in between. CDR1 and CDR2 (germline): LGHDT, YNNKEL (reference sequence). CDR3: CASTSRGGPEAFF. The CDR3, as DNA: TGTGCCAGCACATCACGCGGGGGGCCCGAAGCTTTCTTT.

The gene calls are TRBV27 and TRBJ1-2; D might be TRBD1 (6 bases). CDR1 is MNHEY and CDR2 is SMNVEV in the germline V gene (reference sequence). V shed 3 bases and J shed 4 bases, with 18 bases lying between them. The CDR3 totals 16 residues. The CDR3 bases are TGTGCCAGCAGTTTTAGCTTAGAGAGGGGGGGCTATGGCTACACCTTC. Protein: CASSFSLERGGYGYTF.

The genes are TRBV7-2 and TRBJ1-2; TRBD1 matches at 12 bases. CDR1 and CDR2 (germline): SGHTA, FQGNSA. V trimming: 5 bases; J trimming: 7 bases; junction bases outside the gene matches: 11. The CDR3 consists of 16 residues. The CDR3 DNA reads TGTGCCAGCAGCCTCAACCCCGGGACAGGGGGCAGTGGCTACACCTTC. Its translation: CASSLNPGTGGSGYTF.

The V call is TRBV30, the J call TRBJ2-7; D not resolved. V was clipped by 0 bases and J by 3 bases, with 18 bases between them. The germline gives CDR1 GTSNPN, CDR2 SVGIG (reference sequence). The CDR3 has 16 residues. The CDR3 DNA sequence: TGTGCCTGGAGTGTAAGCCCTCGTCTGGGATACTACGAGCAGTACTTC. This encodes CAWSVSPRLGYYEQYF.

V usage is TRBV27 and J usage is TRBJ2-7, with TRBD2 matching over 10 bases. CDR3 length: 15 residues. V lost 5 bases and J lost 3; bases outside the gene matches: 7. CDR1 and CDR2 from the germline V gene are MNHEY and SMNVEV (reference sequence). The CDR3 here is CASSTQSGRVYEQYF. DNA for the CDR3: TGTGCCAGCAGTACTCAGAGCGGGAGGGTCTACGAGCAGTACTTC.

The rearrangement links TRBV5-4 to TRBJ1-2, with 9 bases identical to TRBD1. V dropped 4 bases and J dropped 6; count of bases not matched to a gene: 16. CDR3 length: 17 residues. Looked up from germline, CDR1 is SGHNT and CDR2 is YYREEE (reference sequence). The CDR3 DNA reads as TGTGCCAGCAGCCCCCCCGGCGGACAGGGGCCGCAGAATGGCTACACCTTC. This codes for CASSPPGGQGPQNGYTF.

The CDR3 spells CASSLIQTRTYLRNTEAFF. The CDR3, as DNA: TGTGCCAGCAGCTTGATCCAGACCCGAACTTACCTTCGCAACACTGAAGCTTTCTTT. The chain recombines TRBV5-4 with TRBJ1-1; no clear D. The CDR3 is 19 residues long. V lost 1 base and J lost 2, with 24 bases in between. CDR1 SGHNT and CDR2 YYREEE come from the germline V gene (reference sequence).

V and J are TRBV19 and TRBJ2-5; TRBD2 matches at 11 bases. Germline V lookup: CDR1 LNHDA, CDR2 SQIVND (reference sequence). V dropped 1 base and J dropped 1; count of bases not matched to a gene: 8. The CDR3 runs 18 residues. The CDR3 reads CASSIVHGTSGRQETQYF. CDR3 nucleotide sequence: TGTGCCAGTAGTATAGTCCACGGGACTAGCGGTCGCCAAGAGACCCAGTACTTC.

The gene calls are TRBV5-1 and TRBJ2-1; D perhaps matches TRBD1 (6 bases). Germline loops: CDR1 SGHRS, CDR2 YFSETQ. Between the trimmed V and J ends, which lost 3 bases and 6 bases, there was a span of 7 bases. The CDR3 spans 12 residues. The CDR3 loop is CASSSRGNEQFF. The CDR3 DNA reads TGCGCCAGCAGCTCCAGGGGCAATGAGCAGTTCTTC.

The chain combines TRBV10-3 with TRBJ2-1, with 8 bases aligning to TRBD1. Unmatched junction bases numbered 6, after V lost 4 bases and J lost 1 base. The CDR3 covers 16 residues. Germline values: CDR1 ENHRY, CDR2 SYGVKD. The CDR3 nucleotides are TGTGCCATCAGTGCGAGAGACAGGGGATCCTACAATGAGCAGTTCTTC. Amino acid sequence: CAISARDRGSYNEQFF.

The genes are TRBV19 and TRBJ1-2; D might be TRBD1 (5 bases). V lost 3 bases and J lost 3, with 14 bases in between. This CDR3 region has 15 residues. The V gene's germline CDR1 is LNHDA and CDR2 SQIVND (reference sequence). The CDR3 bases are TGTGCCAGTAGTATTGACAGTTCTAAGTACTATGGCTACACCTTC. This translates into CASSIDSSKYYGYTF. Complete variable domain (other parts from reference TRBV19 and TRBJ1-2): DGGITQSPKYLFRKEGQNVTLSCEQNLNHDAMYWYRQDPGQGLRLIYYSQIVNDFQKGDIAEGYSVSREKKESFPLTVTSAQKNPTAFYLCASSIDSSKYYGYTFGSGTRLTVV.

The J gene is TRBJ2-3, the V gene TRBV5-1, with D tentatively TRBD2 (6 bases). The CDR3 has 15 residues. V lost 0 bases to trimming and J lost 3 bases, with 11 bases between them. Germline CDR1 reads SGHRS; CDR2 reads YFSETQ. The CDR3 DNA sequence: TGCGCCAGCAGCTTGGTAATTGGGGGGACAGATACGCAGTATTTT. As protein: CASSLVIGGTDTQYF.